This TCR beta chain was documented in a study of T cell responses to AZD1222 COVID-19 vaccine. The protocol was immunoSEQ multiplex PCR, while the TCRdb copy is restricted to in-frame clones and leaves out a portion. This sample yields about 150,000 clones, of which approximately 91% are seen a single time; about 4% belongs to the top ten. Study conclusions and caveats: Among vaccine-associated CD4 TCRs, coverage spanned spike, with dominance at 160-218 and 743-854. Sampling that yielded the repertoires occurred only after the peak T cell response. Donors were largely white British and mainly female; clonal diversity was possibly underestimated.

The length of the CDR3 is 14 residues. The V gene's germline CDR1 is LGHDT and CDR2 YNNKEL (reference sequence). V shed 1 base and J shed 4 bases, with 8 bases lying between them. As regards this clone: Its matching antigen is unknown.

The V and J genes are TRBV3-1 (or the pseudogene TRBV3-2) and TRBJ2-1; no reliable D call. This clonotype originated in an adult who received the AZD1222 COVID-19 vaccine. The starting material was peripheral blood, obtained 28 days after the second AZD1222 dose. The CDR3 DNA reads TGTGCCAGCAGCCAAGTCTGGGCTTACAATGAGCAGTTCTTC. The encoded protein is CASSQVWAYNEQFF.